This T cell receptor (beta chain) was sequenced for a study of cytomegalovirus exposure and HLA in healthy donors. The PCR used 60 Vbeta and 13 Jbeta primers. Repertoires were generated with immunoSEQ multiplex PCR, while TCRdb's copy carries only in-frame clones and drops some. Here the sample spans 160,000 or so clones, 70% to 90% being singletons. Details on this clone: Its specificity is unknown.

The CDR3 has 19 amino acids. The junction had 11 bases not matched to a gene; V was cut back by 2 bases and J by 2 bases. Germline CDR1 reads SGDLS; CDR2 reads YYNGEE. General study findings and limits: Diagnosis of cytomegalovirus status made by the classifier reportedly showed high specificity and sensitivity. Per a later analysis, 18,000 or so TCR beta sequences showed association with HLA alleles at 0.05 false discovery rate.

The receptor was isolated from a woman in her thirties in good health and CMV-seropositive. The gene calls are TRBV9 and TRBJ2-3; TRBD2 matches at 13 bases. The specimen was PBMCs. The CDR3 nucleotides are TGTGCCAGCAGCGTCCGACTAGCGGGGGGACCGGGACCCACAGATACGCAGTATTTT. It specifies CASSVRLAGGPGPTDTQYF.